The 14 T cell receptor beta chains reported below all come from one sample, sequenced in a study of blood T cells in healthy people across ages. PCR was performed a second time for roughly 7 to 12 cycles using a sample-barcoded 5' primer and a J-beta primer mix. TCRdb ran MiXCR on the 5' RACE reads and lists one entry per CDR3 protein. The repertoire has about 650,000 distinct CDR3 sequences, roughly 30% of them found once; the top ten carry 15%. Sequenced sample: blood. The source is a woman aged 80 or over in good health.

This clonotype was picked up many times. CDR3 in amino acids: CSAPRSGSTDTQYF. The CDR3 bases are TGCAGTGCACCCCGGAGCGGGAGCACAGATACGCAGTATTTT. The chain combines TRBV20-1 with TRBJ2-3; possible D gene TRBD2, 6 bases. This CDR3 is 14 amino acids long. Deletions cut 6 bases from V and 0 bases from J, with 13 bases between. In germline, CDR1 is DFQATT, CDR2 SNEGSKA (reference sequence).

This chain joins TRBV9 and TRBJ1-1; D is perhaps TRBD1 (6 bases). This CDR3 spans 13 amino acids. Trimming cost V 3 bases and J 5 bases, with 11 bases left between them. Per germline, CDR1 SGDLS and CDR2 YYNGEE. The CDR3, as DNA: TGTGCCAGCAGCGCCAGGGGAAGAACTGAAGCTTTCTTT. Protein: CASSARGRTEAFF.

This chain links TRBV5-1 with TRBJ1-6, with 7 bases fitting TRBD1. V lost 0 bases to trimming and J lost 10 bases; unmatched junction nucleotides: 7. The CDR3 is 15 amino acids. Looked up from germline, CDR1 is SGHRS and CDR2 is YFSETQ. CDR3 residues: CASSLGQGPGSPLHF. CDR3 DNA sequence: TGCGCCAGCAGCTTGGGACAGGGTCCGGGCTCACCCCTCCACTTT.

This clonotype showed up just a few times. This rearrangement joins TRBV20-1 to TRBJ2-1; TRBD2 matches at 11 bases. Trimming took 2 bases from V and 7 from J; bases not matched to a gene: 10. The CDR3 consists of 16 residues. In germline, CDR1 is DFQATT, CDR2 SNEGSKA (reference sequence). The CDR3 nucleotides are TGCAGTGCTAGAAGGTTAGCGGGGGGGCCGCGAAATGAGCAGTTCTTC. Translated, it gives CSARRLAGGPRNEQFF.

At least ten counts were recorded for this clonotype. This sequence joins TRBV7-2 and TRBJ2-5; 11 positions agree with TRBD2. The germline CDR1 and CDR2 sequences are SGHTA and FQGNSA. The length of the CDR3 is 13 residues. With 4 bases clipped from V and 13 bases from J, the junction kept 8 bases outside the gene matches. Here the CDR3 DNA reads TGTGCCAGCAGCTCCCGGACTAGCGGGCTCCTGTACTTC. Translated, it gives CASSSRTSGLLYF.

There are many counts of this clonotype. The rearrangement joins TRBV20-1 to TRBJ2-1; 13 bases are a match to TRBD2. Germline V gene data show CDR1 as DFQATT and CDR2 as SNEGSKA (reference sequence). The CDR3 loop spans 17 amino acids. V gave up 6 bases and J gave up 1 base; unmatched junction bases: 9. CDR3 loop: CSAETSGGAFSYNEQFF. The CDR3 DNA follows: TGCAGTGCCGAAACTAGCGGGGGGGCCTTTTCCTACAATGAGCAGTTCTTC.

The table lists this clonotype with many counts. The V gene is TRBV18, the J gene TRBJ2-4; no definite D call. The CDR3 is 14 amino acids. Trimming stripped 3 bases from V and 4 bases from J, with 10 bases between. From germline, CDR1 is KGHSH and CDR2 LQKENI. The DNA for the CDR3 is TGTGCCAGCTCACCTGGGCGGCAGAAAAACATTCAGTACTTC. Residues: CASSPGRQKNIQYF. Looking up the rest from reference TRBV18 and TRBJ2-4 gives the full variable domain: NAGVMQNPRHLVRRRGQEARLRCSPMKGHSHVYWYRQLPEEGLKFMVYLQKENIIDESGMPKERFSAEFPKEGPSILRIQQVVRGDSAAYFCASSPGRQKNIQYFGAGTRLSVL.

This clonotype was detected many times. This chain joins TRBV11-2 and TRBJ2-1; D is undetermined. Per germline, CDR1 SGHAT and CDR2 FQNNGV. Between the trimmed V and J ends, which lost 5 bases and 7 bases, there was a span of 15 bases. This CDR3 spans 14 amino acids. The CDR3 sequence: CASSPWTRTNEQFF. Here the CDR3 DNA reads TGTGCCAGCAGCCCTTGGACCCGCACGAATGAGCAGTTCTTC.

The CDR3, as DNA: TGTGCCAGCAGCCGCTCCACCGGGACAGGGCGAACAGATACGCAGTATTTT. Amino acids: CASSRSTGTGRTDTQYF. The V and J genes are TRBV2 and TRBJ2-3; 9 nucleotides match TRBD1. The CDR3 contains 17 residues. The ends lost 6 bases at V and 3 bases at J; junction bases unmatched: 13. Germline V lookup: CDR1 SNHLY, CDR2 FYNNEI. The complete variable domain, with remaining parts taken from reference TRBV2 and TRBJ2-3, reads EPEVTQTPSHQVTQMGQEVILRCVPISNHLYFYWYRQILGQKVEFLVSFYNNEISEKSEIFDDQFSVERPDGSNFTLKIRSTKLEDSAMYFCASSRSTGTGRTDTQYFGPGTRLTVL.

The chain links TRBV30 to TRBJ2-3; possible D gene TRBD1, 6 bases. Germline V CDR1 and CDR2: GTSNPN, SVGIG (reference sequence). CDR3 length: 14 residues. V was clipped by 6 bases and J by 0 bases, with 13 bases between them. This CDR3 is CACPDSASTDTQYF. The DNA of the CDR3 is TGTGCCTGTCCGGACAGTGCTAGCACAGATACGCAGTATTTT.

As for this clonotype: This sequence may be a read error, since a much larger clone differs from it by one base. The chain uses TRBV20-1 and TRBJ2-1; 7 bases are a match to TRBD2. The DNA end is a closer match to TRBJ2-7, so the J assignment may be wrong. Per germline, CDR1 DFQATT and CDR2 SNEGSKA (reference sequence). This CDR3 is 16 amino acids long. The CDR3 nucleotides are TGCAGTGCTATGGGGGGAGGGCTGTTTCCCTACAATGAGCAGTACTTC. It translates to CSAMGGGLFPYNEQYF.

This clonotype was detected ten times or more. V gene TRBV7-2 combines with J gene TRBJ2-7, with a possible D match to TRBD1 (5 bases). Germline V CDR1 and CDR2: SGHTA, FQGNSA. V lost 4 bases and J lost 4, with 8 bases in between. This CDR3 contains 12 residues. The CDR3 sequence: CASSSQGYEQYF. The CDR3 coding sequence is TGTGCCAGCAGCTCGCAGGGTTACGAGCAGTACTTC.

This clonotype was seen many times. The CDR3 spells CASSSLDRSPGAFF. Here the CDR3 DNA reads TGTGCCAGCAGTTCCCTGGACAGATCTCCTGGAGCTTTCTTT. This chain connects TRBV6-6 to TRBJ1-1, with D perhaps matching TRBD1 (6 bases). Trimming shortened V by 4 bases and J by 10 bases, and 19 bases separated the two germline ends. The germline CDR1 and CDR2 sequences are MNHNY and SVGAGI (reference sequence). The CDR3 is 14 residues long.

This clonotype occurred many times. The chain employs TRBV6-1 and TRBJ2-1; TRBD2 might be the D (5 bases). Germline lookup yields CDR1 MNHNS and CDR2 SASEGT. The CDR3 length is 15 residues. The V end was cut by 6 bases, the J end by 6 bases, with 18 bases between. Here the CDR3 reads CASSRLGLESNEQFF. The CDR3, as DNA: TGTGCCAGCAGCAGACTCGGACTGGAAAGCAATGAGCAGTTCTTC.